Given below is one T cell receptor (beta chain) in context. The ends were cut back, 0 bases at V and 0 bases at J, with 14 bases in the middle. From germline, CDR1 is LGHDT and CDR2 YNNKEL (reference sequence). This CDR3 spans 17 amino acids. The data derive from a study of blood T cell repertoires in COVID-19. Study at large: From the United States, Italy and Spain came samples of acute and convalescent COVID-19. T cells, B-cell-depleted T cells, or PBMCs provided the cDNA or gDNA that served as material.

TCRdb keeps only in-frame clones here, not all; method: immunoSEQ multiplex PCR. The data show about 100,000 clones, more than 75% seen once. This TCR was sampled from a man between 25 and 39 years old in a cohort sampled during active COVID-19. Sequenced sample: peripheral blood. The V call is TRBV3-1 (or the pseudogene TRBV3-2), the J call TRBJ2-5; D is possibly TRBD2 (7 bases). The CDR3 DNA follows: TGTGCCAGCAGCCAAGATAGGGGGGGGGTCCACCAAGAGACCCAGTACTTC. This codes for CASSQDRGGVHQETQYF.